This TCR beta chain was recovered during a study of control samples from healthy donors and cancer patients. Profiling relied on immunoSEQ multiplex PCR, and the TCRdb table lists in-frame clones only, not all of them. The data show about 110,000 clones, roughly nine tenths seen once. CDR1 and CDR2 (germline): SNHLY, FYNNEI. The CDR3 extends over 14 amino acids. V shed 2 bases and J shed 3 bases, with 8 bases lying between them. The chain combines TRBV2 with TRBJ2-4, with no clear D. The TCR originated in a woman aged 18-29 years in good health. Input material: blood. CDR3 loop: CASSEMDLKNIQYF. CDR3 DNA: TGTGCCAGCAGTGAAATGGACCTCAAAAACATTCAGTACTTC.